This TCR beta chain was identified during a study of T-cell reconstitution after alpha-beta-depleted transplantation in children. TCRbeta library construction was performed incorporating unique molecular identifiers. TCRdb re-derived calls from the PCR reads in MiXCR, one entry per CDR3 protein. Among some 200,000 distinct CDR3 sequences, approximately 6.6% were seen once, and the ten largest hold about 2.9%. This CDR3 is 10 amino acids long. CDR1 and CDR2 (germline): DFQATT, SNEGSKA (reference sequence). V was pared by 4 bases and J by 8 bases, with 5 bases between. This clonotype was seen at least ten times.

The chain is built from TRBV20-1 and TRBJ1-4; D gene ambiguous. The sample here was PBMCs from the stem cell graft donor, taken from the stem cell graft. The sequence derives from a human donor who donated a stem cell graft to a child with Wiskott-Aldrich syndrome. The CDR3 here is CSAMEEKLFF. The CDR3 DNA reads TGCAGTGCTATGGAGGAAAAACTGTTTTTT.